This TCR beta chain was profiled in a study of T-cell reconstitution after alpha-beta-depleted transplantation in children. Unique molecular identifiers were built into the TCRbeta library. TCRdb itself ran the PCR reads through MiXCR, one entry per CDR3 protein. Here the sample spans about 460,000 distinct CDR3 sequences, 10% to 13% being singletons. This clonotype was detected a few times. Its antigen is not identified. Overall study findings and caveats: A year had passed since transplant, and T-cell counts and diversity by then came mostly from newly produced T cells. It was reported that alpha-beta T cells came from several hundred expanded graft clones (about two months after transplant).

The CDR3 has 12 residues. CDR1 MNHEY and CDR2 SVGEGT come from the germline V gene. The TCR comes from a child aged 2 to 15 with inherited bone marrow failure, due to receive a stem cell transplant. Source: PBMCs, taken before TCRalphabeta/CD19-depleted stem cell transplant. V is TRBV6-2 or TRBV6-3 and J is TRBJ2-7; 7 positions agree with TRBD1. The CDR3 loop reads CGGRDRSYEQYF. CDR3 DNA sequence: TGTGGGGGCCGGGACAGATCCTACGAGCAGTACTTC.